These T cell receptor beta chains were read from a single sample in a study of shared clonotypes between healthy human individuals. The assay was immunoSEQ multiplex PCR, and TCRdb's table has in-frame clones only and misses some. The repertoire holds some 2,100,000 clones, 85% to 95% seen once, with over 1.5% in the top ten. The sample taken for sequencing was naive CD8+ T cells from PBMCs. The receptors here all came from a young man in good health. Some clones in this sample may be carry-over from other donors' samples. The CDR3 runs from the conserved cysteine through the conserved F or W. The D gene is left open where the match is weak. Clone size, where shown, is once, few, many, or a class for clones that have expanded.

j_gene | v_gene | d_gene | abundance | CDR3aa | CDR3nt
TRBJ2-7 | TRBV9 | TRBD1 | - | CASSDQTGYEQYF | TGTGCCAGCAGCGACCAGACAGGGTACGAGCAGTACTTC
TRBJ1-2 | TRBV7-9 | - | few | CASTSDSLYGYTF | TGTGCCAGCACCTCAGACAGCCTCTATGGCTACACCTTC
TRBJ1-3 | TRBV4-2 | - | - | CASSQGAEGANTIYF | TGTGCCAGCAGCCAGGGTGCAGAAGGAGCTAACACCATATATTTT
TRBJ1-1 | TRBV9 | - | - | CASSATYKNTEAFF | TGTGCCAGCAGCGCGACCTATAAGAACACTGAAGCTTTCTTT
TRBJ2-7 | TRBV19 | - | - | CASSVIRGEQYF | TGTGCCAGTAGTGTCATCAGGGGTGAGCAGTACTTC
TRBJ2-5 | TRBV14 | - | - | CASSPGRETQYF | TGTGCCAGCAGCCCAGGGCGAGAGACCCAGTACTTC
TRBJ2-7 | TRBV9 | TRBD2 | few | CASSAGTNYEQYF | TGTGCCAGCAGTGCCGGGACTAACTACGAGCAGTACTTC
TRBJ2-7 | TRBV6-6 | - | few | CASKQGSSYEQYF | TGTGCCAGCAAGCAGGGCAGCTCCTACGAGCAGTACTTC
TRBJ2-1 | TRBV7-9 | - | - | CASSPGVRGSYNEQFF | TGTGCCAGCAGCCCCGGTGTGAGGGGCTCCTACAATGAGCAGTTCTTC
TRBJ2-7 | TRBV15 | - | - | CATSSLYEQYF | TGTGCCACCAGCAGCCTCTACGAGCAGTACTTC
TRBJ1-1 | TRBV7-3 | - | - | CASSSQVGRAEAFF | TGTGCCAGCAGCTCTCAGGTTGGGAGGGCTGAAGCTTTCTTT
TRBJ2-2 | TRBV9 | - | - | CASSVSGTGELFF | TGTGCCAGCAGCGTATCAGGCACCGGGGAGCTGTTTTTT
TRBJ1-3 | TRBV28 | - | - | CASRSGVSGNTIYF | TGTGCCAGCAGATCAGGGGTCTCTGGAAACACCATATATTTT
TRBJ1-2 | TRBV19 | TRBD1 | few | CASSPGQGGWYGYTF | TGTGCCAGTAGTCCGGGACAGGGGGGTTGGTATGGCTACACCTTC
TRBJ2-1 | TRBV9 | - | - | CASSTRTGFSDKGYEQFF | TGTGCCAGCAGCACCCGGACTGGATTCTCGGATAAAGGGTATGAGCAGTTCTTC